The 26 T cell receptor beta chains presented below share a single source sample, sequenced in a study of OX40 agonist ivuxolimab in advanced cancers. The method was immunoSEQ multiplex PCR; TCRdb's version includes in-frame clones alone and lacks a portion of them. Among 87,000 or so clones listed, about 87% were seen once. The sequenced sample was CD4+ or CD8+ T cells sorted from blood, obtained in a trial of the OX40 agonist ivuxolimab. The receptors were gathered from an adult with an advanced solid tumor such as melanoma, head and neck, liver or kidney cancer.

The V gene is TRBV2, the J gene TRBJ1-1; D is unresolved. This CDR3 has 15 residues. V gave up 6 bases and J gave up 3 bases, with 17 bases separating them. The germline gives CDR1 SNHLY, CDR2 FYNNEI. The CDR3 here is CASRGSTLRDTEAFF. In DNA, the CDR3 is TGTGCCAGCAGGGGTAGTACCCTTCGGGACACTGAAGCTTTCTTT.

This clone appeared a single time. The chain joins TRBV14 to TRBJ2-2, with D unresolved. V lost 3 bases and J lost 0, with 5 bases in between. The germline gives CDR1 SGHDN, CDR2 FVKESK. This CDR3 has 14 amino acids. This chain's CDR3 is CASSHGANTGELFF. DNA of the CDR3: TGTGCCAGCAGCCACGGCGCGAACACCGGGGAGCTGTTTTTT. The whole variable domain, filled in from reference TRBV14 and TRBJ2-2, reads EAGVTQFPSHSVIEKGQTVTLRCDPISGHDNLYWYRRVMGKEIKFLLHFVKESKQDESGMPNNRFLAERTGGTYSTLKVQPAELEDSGVYFCASSHGANTGELFFGEGSRLTVL.

This chain joins TRBV5-1 and TRBJ1-1; 11 bases are shared with TRBD1. With V trimmed by 0 bases and J by 1 base, 5 bases remained unmatched. CDR3 length: 17 amino acids. Germline values: CDR1 SGHRS, CDR2 YFSETQ. The CDR3 region is CASSLGRTGGQNTEAFF. CDR3 DNA: TGCGCCAGCAGCTTGGGTCGGACAGGGGGCCAGAACACTGAAGCTTTCTTT.

The chain is built from TRBV6-6 and TRBJ2-2; no firm D call. CDR3 length equals 12 residues. Trimming removed 5 bases at V and 6 bases at J, with 7 bases between. Per germline, CDR1 MNHNY and CDR2 SVGAGI (reference sequence). The CDR3 DNA reads as TGTGCCAGCAGTCGTCCGTCCGGGGAGCTGTTTTTT. Its translation is CASSRPSGELFF.

J is TRBJ2-3 and V is TRBV4-1, with 9 nucleotides matching TRBD2. Losses at the gene ends were 0 bases for V and 0 bases for J; bases not matched to a gene: 7. CDR1 and CDR2 (germline): MGHRA, YSYEKL. CDR3 length equals 18 residues. CDR3 in amino acids: CASSQEPPSGTSTDTQYF. CDR3 coding DNA: TGCGCCAGCAGCCAAGAGCCGCCTAGCGGGACGAGCACAGATACGCAGTATTTT.

The V call is TRBV2, the J call TRBJ1-5; TRBD1 is a possible D gene (6 bases). Germline assignment: CDR1 SNHLY and CDR2 FYNNEI. The CDR3 contains 13 residues. The V end lost 7 bases, the J end lost 0 bases, and 7 bases lay between the germline ends. This chain's CDR3 is CASNRDSNQPQHF. For the CDR3, the DNA is TGTGCCAGCAACAGGGATAGCAATCAGCCCCAGCATTTT.

The gene calls are TRBV18 and TRBJ2-5; D call uncertain. Per germline, CDR1 KGHSH and CDR2 LQKENI. V lost 2 bases, J lost 4 bases, and 8 bases lay in between. This CDR3 region has 13 residues. The CDR3 spells CASSPSNGETQYF. In nucleotides, the CDR3 is TGTGCCAGCTCACCATCGAACGGAGAGACCCAGTACTTC.

This clone was seen a single time. This sequence joins TRBV7-2 and TRBJ2-5; 12 bases fit TRBD2. Trimming removed 4 bases from V and 5 bases from J; junction bases left unmatched: 8. This CDR3 comprises 16 residues. The germline CDR1 and CDR2 sequences are SGHTA and FQGNSA. The chain's CDR3 is CASSSRLAGAGETQYF. The CDR3, as DNA: TGTGCCAGCAGCTCTAGACTAGCGGGAGCCGGGGAGACCCAGTACTTC.

The J gene is TRBJ1-5, the V gene TRBV9, with D perhaps TRBD1 (6 bases). Germline V gives CDR1 SGDLS, CDR2 YYNGEE. Trimming took 7 bases from V and 6 from J, leaving 17 bases between them. This CDR3 has 14 amino acids. CDR3 coding DNA: TGTGCCAGCGGAAGAAGGGGGAACGGTCAGCCCCAGCATTTT. Protein: CASGRRGNGQPQHF.

The rearrangement joins TRBV6-5 to TRBJ1-1, with 11 positions matching TRBD1. Germline lookup yields CDR1 MNHEY and CDR2 SVGAGI. V was clipped by 8 bases and J by 3 bases; unmatched bases: 8. The CDR3 runs 15 residues. For the CDR3, the DNA is TGTGCCAGCGTTATGACGGGACAGGGGGACACTGAAGCTTTCTTT. It codes for CASVMTGQGDTEAFF.

The rearrangement uses TRBV2 and TRBJ2-6, with D perhaps assigned TRBD1 or TRBD2 (6 bases each). Germline loops: CDR1 SNHLY, CDR2 FYNNEI. V was clipped by 8 bases and J by 7 bases, with 24 bases between them. The CDR3 runs to 17 residues. The CDR3 nucleotides read TGTGCCAGCGGGGGGCTGGGGACCCCGGCCGGAGCCAACGTCCTGACTTTC. This translates into CASGGLGTPAGANVLTF.

This clone appeared once. The chain links TRBV19 to TRBJ2-3; unclear D gene. Germline CDR1 and CDR2: LNHDA and SQIVND (reference sequence). The CDR3 has 15 residues. With 1 base removed from V and 0 bases from J, the gap between germline ends came to 8 bases. In nucleotides, the CDR3 is TGTGCCAGTAGTATAGGGGCCGACAGCACAGATACGCAGTATTTT. As protein: CASSIGADSTDTQYF.

The chain combines TRBV5-5 with TRBJ2-5; D assignment may be TRBD1 or TRBD2 (5 bases each). Deletions cut 1 base from V and 11 bases from J, with 12 bases between. In germline, CDR1 is SGHKS, CDR2 YYEKEE (reference sequence). The CDR3 loop spans 12 amino acids. Here the CDR3 reads CASSLPWDGQYF. CDR3 sequence (DNA): TGTGCCAGCAGCTTGCCGTGGGACGGTCAGTACTTC.

This clone was recorded once. The rearrangement joins TRBV5-4 to TRBJ2-3, with D hard to call. Germline V gives CDR1 SGHNT, CDR2 YYREEE (reference sequence). The CDR3 is 14 amino acids. The V end was cut by 0 bases, the J end by 2 bases, with 7 bases between. The CDR3 DNA sequence: TGTGCCAGCAGCTTGGGACATTCCACAGATACGCAGTATTTT. It specifies CASSLGHSTDTQYF.

V is TRBV7-3 and J is TRBJ2-6; perhaps TRBD1 as D (6 bases). Trimming took off 5 bases at V and 1 base at J, with 9 bases between the two ends. Germline-derived CDR1 and CDR2 are SGHTA and FQGTGA. This CDR3 contains 15 residues. CDR3 sequence: CASSITGSGANVLTF. CDR3 DNA sequence: TGTGCCAGCAGCATTACAGGGTCTGGGGCCAACGTCCTGACTTTC.

This chain joins TRBV30 and TRBJ2-3, with a tentative D call TRBD2 (7 bases). Germline CDR1 is GTSNPN and CDR2 is SVGIG (reference sequence). With 7 bases removed from V and 0 bases from J, the gap between germline ends came to 17 bases. The CDR3 extends over 15 amino acids. The CDR3 DNA is TGTGCCTCCTCCCGGGGGGCTCTCAGCACAGATACGCAGTATTTT. This sequence encodes CASSRGALSTDTQYF.

CDR3: CASSLTGGEDNQPQHF. In DNA form, the CDR3 reads TGTGCCAGCAGCCTAACCGGGGGAGAAGACAATCAGCCCCAGCATTTT. V and J are TRBV2 and TRBJ1-5; TRBD1 might be the D (5 bases). The germline gives CDR1 SNHLY, CDR2 FYNNEI. Trimming took off 6 bases at V and 3 bases at J, with 18 bases between the two ends. The CDR3 extends over 16 amino acids.

Note on this clone: This sample includes further DNA sequences coding for the same CDR3. This chain links TRBV9 with TRBJ2-3, with D hard to call. The CDR3 loop spans 13 amino acids. Germline CDR1 and CDR2: SGDLS and YYNGEE. The germline V and J ends were trimmed by 2 bases and 3 bases, with 7 bases remaining between them. The DNA for the CDR3 is TGTGCCAGCAGCGTCCCTGGGACAGATACGCAGTATTTT. Translated: CASSVPGTDTQYF.

The rearrangement links TRBV5-4 to TRBJ1-4, with no clear D. Deletions cut 4 bases from V and 8 bases from J, with 9 bases between. The CDR3 length is 12 residues. The germline CDR1 and CDR2 sequences are SGHNT and YYREEE (reference sequence). The CDR3 region is CASSPDEEKLFF. In nucleotides, the CDR3 is TGTGCCAGCAGCCCGGACGAGGAAAAACTGTTTTTT.

The chain carries TRBV11-3 and TRBJ2-5, with TRBD2 identical over 7 bases. The CDR3 has 16 residues. V lost 0 bases to trimming and J lost 1 base; unmatched junction nucleotides: 5. Germline CDR1 SGHNT, CDR2 YENEEA. The CDR3 protein is CASSLEDRGGQETQYF. The CDR3 coding sequence is TGTGCCAGCAGCTTAGAAGACCGCGGGGGCCAAGAGACCCAGTACTTC.

The rearrangement links TRBV11-1 to TRBJ2-7; D gene unclear. V gave up 1 base and J gave up 5 bases, with 12 bases separating them. Germline assignment: CDR1 SGHAT and CDR2 FQDESV (reference sequence). The CDR3 is made up of 14 amino acids. The CDR3 DNA reads as TGTGCCAGCAGCTTAGAACTTGACATAAACGAGCAGTACTTC. Residues: CASSLELDINEQYF.

In nucleotides, the CDR3 is TGTGCCAGCTCACCTTGGACCGAGAATCAGCCCCAGCATTTT. It yields the protein CASSPWTENQPQHF. V and J are TRBV18 and TRBJ1-5; D gene ambiguous. V lost 3 bases and J lost 4, with 10 bases in between. This CDR3 contains 14 residues. The germline V gene has CDR1 KGHSH and CDR2 LQKENI.

The chain is built from TRBV18 and TRBJ2-6; 10 bases align to TRBD1. The CDR3 spans 18 residues. Unmatched junction bases numbered 9, after V lost 5 bases and J lost 2 bases. CDR1 KGHSH and CDR2 LQKENI come from the germline V gene. CDR3 sequence reads: CASSTYRDRGAGANVLTF. The CDR3 DNA sequence: TGTGCCAGCTCAACGTACCGGGACAGGGGAGCTGGGGCCAACGTCCTGACTTTC.

This rearrangement joins TRBV10-3 to TRBJ1-2, with 7 bases lining up with TRBD1. The CDR3 has 16 amino acids. The germline CDR1 and CDR2 sequences are ENHRY and SYGVKD. V trimming: 0 bases; J trimming: 3 bases; junction bases outside the gene matches: 7. CDR3 DNA sequence: TGTGCCATCAGTGAGTCGCGGCAGGGGGAGGACTATGGCTACACCTTC. Its protein is CAISESRQGEDYGYTF.

In this sample, this clone is medium-sized (0.01 to 0.1%). CDR3 residues: CASSVAQGSYEQYF. In nucleotides, the CDR3 is TGTGCCAGCAGCGTAGCGCAGGGCTCCTACGAGCAGTACTTC. V usage is TRBV9 and J usage is TRBJ2-7; the D gene is possibly TRBD1 (5 bases). This CDR3 is built from 14 residues. In germline, CDR1 is SGDLS, CDR2 YYNGEE. Trimming left V 0 bases short and J 0 bases short, with 7 bases between.

This sequence joins TRBV11-2 and TRBJ2-3; 12 bases line up with TRBD2. With V trimmed by 5 bases and J by 7 bases, 7 bases remained unmatched. CDR1 is SGHAT, CDR2 FQNNGV, per germline. The CDR3 extends over 15 amino acids. In DNA form, the CDR3 reads TGTGCCAGCAGCACATCTAGCGGGGGGGCTAATACGCAGTATTTT. Translating it yields CASSTSSGGANTQYF.